This T cell receptor (beta chain) emerged from a study of T-cell memory formation after mild COVID-19. The study, taken as a whole, reports: CD4+ contracting clones lay mainly in CM and EM, CD8+ ones in EMRA. The pre-infection memory compartment contained some responding clones, suggesting cross-reactive memory joined. The study found balanced CD4/CD8 in clones contracting day 15 to 85 and a CD4+ lean in later expanders.

This CDR3 comprises 12 residues. V was pared by 4 bases and J by 5 bases, with 3 bases of the junction left unmatched. CDR1 SQVTM and CDR2 ANQGSEA come from the germline V gene. This clonotype was seen a few times. Its antigen is still unknown. MiXCR, run by TCRdb on the 5' RACE reads, gives a single entry per CDR3 protein. The sample includes about 410,000 distinct CDR3 sequences, more than 15% of them seen just once. The material sequenced was PBMCs or a T cell subset sorted from them (not recorded which). The sequence was collected from a man aged 18 to 35 who had mild COVID-19 (a few samples of this study predate the infection). Cell type and time point are not known. The genes are TRBV29-1 and TRBJ2-7; TRBD1 matches at 9 bases. This CDR3 is CSVGDRVNEQYV. The CDR3 coding sequence is TGCAGCGTTGGGGACAGGGTGAACGAGCAGTACGTC.